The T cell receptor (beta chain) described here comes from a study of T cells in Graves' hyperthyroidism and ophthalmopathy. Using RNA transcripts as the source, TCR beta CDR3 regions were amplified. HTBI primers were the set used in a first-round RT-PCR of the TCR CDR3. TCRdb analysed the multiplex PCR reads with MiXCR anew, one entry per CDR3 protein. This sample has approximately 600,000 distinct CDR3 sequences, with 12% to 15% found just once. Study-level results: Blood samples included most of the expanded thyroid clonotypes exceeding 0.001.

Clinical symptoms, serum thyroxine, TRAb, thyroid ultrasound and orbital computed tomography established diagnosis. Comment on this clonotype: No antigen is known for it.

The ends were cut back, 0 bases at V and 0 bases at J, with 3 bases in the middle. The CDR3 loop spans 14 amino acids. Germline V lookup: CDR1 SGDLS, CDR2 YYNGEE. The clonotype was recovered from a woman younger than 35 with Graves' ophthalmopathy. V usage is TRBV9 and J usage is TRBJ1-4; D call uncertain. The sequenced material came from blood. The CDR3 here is CASSVASTNEKLFF. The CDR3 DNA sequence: TGTGCCAGCAGCGTAGCATCAACTAATGAAAAACTGTTTTTT. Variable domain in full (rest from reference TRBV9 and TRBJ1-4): DSGVTQTPKHLITATGQRVTLRCSPRSGDLSVYWYQQSLDQGLQFLIQYYNGEERAKGNILERFSAQQFPDLHSELNLSSLELGDSALYFCASSVASTNEKLFFGSGTQLSVL.